This T cell receptor (beta chain) was obtained from a study of T cells of healthy individuals. This CDR3 comprises 14 residues. Germline CDR1 is SGDLS and CDR2 is YYNGEE. The V and J ends lost 2 bases and 4 bases respectively, with 9 bases between them. This clonotype came up a few times. TCRdb itself ran the 5' RACE reads through MiXCR, one entry per CDR3 protein. In the table there are 100,000 or so distinct CDR3 sequences, 17% of which are singletons. V usage is TRBV9 and J usage is TRBJ1-4; D unclear. The clonotype was recovered from a human donor in good health. For the CDR3, the DNA is TGTGCCAGCAGCGTTGGAGGGAATAATGAAAAACTGTTTTTT. Amino acids: CASSVGGNNEKLFF.